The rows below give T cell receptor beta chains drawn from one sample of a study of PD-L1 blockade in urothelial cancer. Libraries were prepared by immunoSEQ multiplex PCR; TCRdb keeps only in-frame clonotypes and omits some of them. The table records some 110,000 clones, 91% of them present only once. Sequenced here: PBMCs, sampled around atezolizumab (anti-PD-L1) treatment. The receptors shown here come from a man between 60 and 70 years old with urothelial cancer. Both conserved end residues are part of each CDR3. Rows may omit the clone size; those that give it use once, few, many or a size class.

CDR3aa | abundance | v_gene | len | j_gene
CASSRNGGATDTQYF | - | TRBV9 | 15 | TRBJ2-3
CASSPDTSTPQHF | - | TRBV9 | 13 | TRBJ1-5
CASKGLAGSQETQYF | - | TRBV2 | 15 | TRBJ2-5
CASSQDRGLGSPLHF | - | TRBV4-3 | 15 | TRBJ1-6
CASSSPSGLGRREQFF | - | TRBV5-4 | 16 | TRBJ2-1
CASSEDITNEKLFF | - | TRBV5-6 | 14 | TRBJ1-4
CASKARGGEQYF | - | TRBV5-6 | 12 | TRBJ2-7
CASSALTSGGVDTQYF | - | TRBV9 | 16 | TRBJ2-3
CASSLAGAPSGANVLTF | - | TRBV7-9 | 17 | TRBJ2-6
CASSPGGAGELFF | - | TRBV7-3 | 13 | TRBJ2-2
CAISQAYEQYF | - | TRBV10-3 | 11 | TRBJ2-7
CSARTRGEAFF | few | TRBV20-1 | 11 | TRBJ1-1
CASSEGGTGIHEQYF | - | TRBV2 | 15 | TRBJ2-7
CASSLRDSPLHF | - | TRBV7-9 | 12 | TRBJ1-6
CASSVGPEGDEQYF | - | TRBV9 | 14 | TRBJ2-7
CASSYGHRQETQYF | - | TRBV19 | 14 | TRBJ2-5
CASSYGGTTDTQYF | - | TRBV7-3 | 14 | TRBJ2-3
CASSLHGTSGDNEQFF | - | TRBV4-3 | 16 | TRBJ2-1
CASSLRGNTEAFF | - | TRBV4-3 | 13 | TRBJ1-1
CASSLRIAGETQYF | - | TRBV28 | 14 | TRBJ2-5
CASSLTATNEKLFF | - | TRBV7-9 | 14 | TRBJ1-4
CASSFRYGLEYF | - | TRBV5-4 | 12 | TRBJ2-7